These 17 T cell receptor beta chains were sequenced from one sample in a study of T-cell reconstitution after alpha-beta-depleted transplantation in children. Unique molecular identifiers were used to barcode this TCRbeta library. MiXCR, run by TCRdb on the PCR reads, gives a single entry per CDR3 protein. Among some 640,000 distinct CDR3 sequences listed, approximately 17% were seen once. The sequenced sample was PBMCs from the stem cell graft donor, obtained from the stem cell graft. Every receptor here comes from a human donor who donated a stem cell graft to a child with acute myeloid leukemia.

In its sample, this clonotype was seen many times. The gene calls are TRBV10-3 and TRBJ2-1; 8 nucleotides line up with TRBD2. The junction had 6 bases not matched to a gene; V was cut back by 11 bases and J by 6 bases. CDR3 length: 12 residues. The germline V gene has CDR1 ENHRY and CDR2 SYGVKD. This CDR3 reads CAVGTSPNEQFF. The CDR3 coding sequence is TGTGCCGTCGGGACTAGTCCCAATGAGCAGTTCTTC.

This clonotype turned up a few times. The V call is TRBV29-1, the J call TRBJ1-2, with D perhaps TRBD1 (5 bases). Trimming removed 3 bases at V and 8 bases at J, with 13 bases between. This CDR3 comprises 12 residues. From germline, CDR1 is SQVTM and CDR2 ANQGSEA. The CDR3 loop reads CSVDSGPWGYTF. The CDR3 region has the DNA TGCAGCGTTGATTCGGGGCCCTGGGGCTACACCTTC.

This chain joins TRBV5-1 and TRBJ2-7, with TRBD1 identical over 8 bases. This CDR3 is built from 15 residues. Looked up from germline, CDR1 is SGHRS and CDR2 is YFSETQ. Trimming removed 4 bases from V and 1 base from J; junction bases left unmatched: 7. The CDR3 is CASSPLQGVSYEQYF. The CDR3 DNA reads TGCGCCAGCAGCCCCCTACAGGGGGTTTCCTACGAGCAGTACTTC.

V is TRBV7-2 and J is TRBJ2-2; the D gene is possibly TRBD1 (6 bases). Germline loops: CDR1 SGHTA, CDR2 FQGNSA. With 4 bases removed from V and 4 bases from J, the gap between germline ends came to 13 bases. The length of the CDR3 is 15 residues. The CDR3 DNA reads as TGTGCCAGCAGCTCAGGACAGACAAGCACCGGGGAGCTGTTTTTT. It yields the protein CASSSGQTSTGELFF.

In its sample, this clonotype was seen a few times. V usage is TRBV4-3 and J usage is TRBJ1-4, with no clear D. CDR3 size: 13 residues. V gave up 0 bases and J gave up 6 bases, with 5 bases separating them. Germline loops: CDR1 LGHNA, CDR2 YSLEER. The CDR3 sequence is CASSQDSDEKLFF. The CDR3, as DNA: TGCGCCAGCAGCCAAGACTCGGATGAAAAACTGTTTTTT.

The chain joins TRBV7-7 to TRBJ2-2; 10 nucleotides agree with TRBD1. V dropped 5 bases and J dropped 3; count of bases not matched to a gene: 9. The CDR3 runs 17 residues. Germline lookup yields CDR1 SSHAT and CDR2 FNYEAQ (reference sequence). The CDR3 region is CASSQDRGSGDTGELFF. The CDR3, as DNA: TGTGCCAGCAGCCAGGACAGGGGGTCTGGTGACACCGGGGAGCTGTTTTTT.

At least ten counts were recorded for this clonotype. This chain uses TRBV5-6 with TRBJ2-3, with D possibly being TRBD2 (5 bases). This CDR3 has 14 amino acids. V lost 4 bases and J lost 4, with 13 bases in between. CDR1 SGHDT and CDR2 YYEEEE come from the germline V gene. CDR3 sequence reads: CASSPRAVPDTQYF. As DNA, the CDR3 is TGTGCCAGCAGCCCGAGGGCAGTGCCAGATACGCAGTATTTT.

The chain combines TRBV7-9 with TRBJ2-7, with D possibly matching TRBD1 (6 bases). Germline CDR1 and CDR2: SEHNR and FQNEAQ (reference sequence). With 4 bases removed from V and 3 bases from J, the gap between germline ends came to 19 bases. CDR3 length equals 16 residues. Here the CDR3 reads CASSSFRDISGYEQYF. Written as DNA, the CDR3 is TGTGCCAGCAGCTCGTTCCGGGACATCTCCGGCTACGAGCAGTACTTC.

This clonotype was observed a few times. This chain uses TRBV25-1 with TRBJ1-1, with a tentative D call TRBD1 (5 bases). Deletions cut 5 bases from V and 4 bases from J, with 11 bases between. The CDR3 spans 13 residues. Per germline, CDR1 MGHDK and CDR2 SYGVNS. CDR3 coding DNA: TGTGCCAGCAGTACCGGGGGGAGCACTGAAGCTTTCTTT. Protein product: CASSTGGSTEAFF.

This clonotype was seen more than once but under ten times. J is TRBJ1-5 and V is TRBV5-1, with TRBD1 matching 7 bases. The CDR3 loop spans 15 amino acids. Germline V gene data show CDR1 as SGHRS and CDR2 as YFSETQ. J lost 4 bases, V lost 2 bases, and 6 bases had no gene match. DNA of the CDR3: TGCGCCAGCAGCTTAGGGCAGGGGGATAATCAGCCCCAGCATTTT. The encoded protein is CASSLGQGDNQPQHF.

As for this clonotype: A single base separates this from a much larger clone, so it may be a read error. The V call is TRBV20-1, the J call TRBJ2-7, with TRBD2 identical over 7 bases. The CDR3 totals 14 residues. The junction had 19 bases not matched to a gene; V was cut back by 6 bases and J by 11 bases. Germline CDR1 is DFQATT and CDR2 is SNEGSKA (reference sequence). The CDR3 here is CSATGGEGAANKYF. DNA for the CDR3: TGCAGTGCCACCGGTGGGGAGGGTGCGGCGAACAAGTACTTC.

There are many counts of this clonotype. The V and J genes are TRBV10-3 and TRBJ2-7, with a weak D call TRBD1 (8 bases). Looked up from germline, CDR1 is ENHRY and CDR2 is SYGVKD. There are 12 residues in the CDR3. Trimming left V 8 bases short and J 4 bases short, with 12 bases between. CDR3 sequence reads: CAIGQGGYEQYV. The CDR3 region has the DNA TGTGCCATCGGACAGGGAGGGTACGAGCAGTACGTC.

This clonotype was counted many times. The chain combines TRBV7-9 with TRBJ2-7, with D possibly TRBD1 on 6 matching bases. CDR1 is SEHNR and CDR2 is FQNEAQ in the germline V gene (reference sequence). Trimming left V 1 base short and J 2 bases short, with 12 bases between. The CDR3 consists of 15 residues. CDR3 protein: CASSLEQGPTYEQYF. The CDR3 DNA reads as TGTGCCAGCAGCTTAGAACAGGGTCCGACCTACGAGCAGTACTTC.

At least ten counts were recorded for this clonotype. The chain recombines TRBV20-1 with TRBJ1-1, with TRBD1 matching 10 bases. With V trimmed by 4 bases and J by 11 bases, 7 bases remained unmatched. Germline CDR1 reads DFQATT; CDR2 reads SNEGSKA (reference sequence). The CDR3 is made up of 12 amino acids. In DNA form, the CDR3 reads TGCAGTGCTATAGGGACAGGGGAAAGGGCTTTCTTT. Protein sequence: CSAIGTGERAFF.

CDR3 amino acids: CASSQRGGRRNSPLHF. The CDR3, as DNA: TGTGCCAGCAGCCAGAGGGGCGGACGGAGGAATTCACCCCTCCACTTT. The chain is built from TRBV7-2 and TRBJ1-6; D might be TRBD1 (5 bases). This CDR3 has 16 amino acids. The V gene lost 5 bases and the J gene lost 7 bases, with 18 bases spanning the gap. Germline loops: CDR1 SGHTA, CDR2 FQGNSA.

The chain employs TRBV25-1 and TRBJ1-4; TRBD1 matches at 12 bases. V lost 8 bases, J lost 8 bases, and 6 bases stayed unmatched. This CDR3 comprises 14 residues. The germline gives CDR1 MGHDK, CDR2 SYGVNS. The DNA of the CDR3 is TGTGCCAGCGGAGGGACAGGGGGCCGCGAAAAACTGTTTTTT. Translated, it gives CASGGTGGREKLFF.

For the CDR3, the DNA is TGTGCCAGCAGCCAGGGGTACGGGGAGACCCAGTACTTC. It specifies CASSQGYGETQYF. This chain connects TRBV3-1 to TRBJ2-5; D is undetermined. This CDR3 comprises 13 residues. Per the germline V gene, CDR1 is LGHDT and CDR2 is YNNKEL (reference sequence). Between the trimmed V and J ends, which lost 3 bases and 5 bases, there was a span of 10 bases.